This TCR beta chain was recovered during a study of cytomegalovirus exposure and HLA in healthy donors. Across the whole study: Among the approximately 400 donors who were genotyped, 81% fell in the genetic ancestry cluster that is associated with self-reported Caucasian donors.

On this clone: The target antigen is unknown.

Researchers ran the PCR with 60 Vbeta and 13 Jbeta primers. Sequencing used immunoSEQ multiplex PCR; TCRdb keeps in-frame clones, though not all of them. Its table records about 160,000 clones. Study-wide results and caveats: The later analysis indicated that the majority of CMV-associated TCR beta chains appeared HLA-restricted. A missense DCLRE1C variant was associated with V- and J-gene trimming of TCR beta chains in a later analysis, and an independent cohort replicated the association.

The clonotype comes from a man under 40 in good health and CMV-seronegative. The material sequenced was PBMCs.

The CDR3 spells CASSLGLAGALAYEQYF. The CDR3 DNA reads TGCGCCAGCAGCTTGGGACTAGCGGGAGCCCTCGCTTACGAGCAGTACTTC. The chain recombines TRBV5-1 with TRBJ2-7; 12 nucleotides agree with TRBD2. The CDR3 runs to 17 residues. Looked up from germline, CDR1 is SGHRS and CDR2 is YFSETQ. V gave up 0 bases and J gave up 4 bases; unmatched junction bases: 8.